Listed below are T cell receptor beta chains from one sample, sequenced in a study of regulatory T cells in long-lasting Graves disease. In TCRdb, the multiplex PCR reads were re-called with MiXCR into one record per CDR3 protein. The sample shows fewer than 350,000 distinct CDR3 sequences, 15% to 20% of them seen only once. Source: peripheral blood mononuclear cells (PBMCs), taken at new diagnosis, from a patient treated with antithyroid drugs. These receptor sequences come from a female donor with Graves disease. The CDR3 runs from the conserved cysteine through the conserved F or W. D genes are given only for firm matches. Some rows have no size entry. The others give once, few or many, or a class for an expanded clone.

V: TRBV19
J: TRBJ2-5
D: TRBD2
size: many
CDR3: CASSRRRESKGETQYF
DNA: TGTGCCAGTAGTAGGCGGCGGGAGAGTAAAGGAGAGACCCAGTACTTC

V: TRBV5-1
J: TRBJ2-2
D: .
size: many
CDR3: CASSWKAAGELFF
DNA: TGCGCCAGCAGCTGGAAGGCGGCCGGGGAGCTGTTTTTT

V: TRBV7-9
J: TRBJ1-2
D: .
size: .
CDR3: CATETDGDYGYTF
DNA: TGTGCCACCGAAACTGACGGAGACTATGGCTACACCTTC

V: TRBV28
J: TRBJ2-2
D: .
size: .
CDR3: CASSQLLGQLNTGELFF
DNA: TGTGCCAGCAGCCAACTTCTTGGACAGCTAAACACCGGGGAGCTGTTTTTT

V: TRBV5-1
J: TRBJ2-5
D: TRBD2
size: .
CDR3: CASTSCTGGQETQYF
DNA: TGCGCCAGCACCTCCTGTACGGGAGGTCAAGAGACCCAGTACTTC

V: TRBV11-2
J: TRBJ2-1
D: TRBD2
size: many
CDR3: CASSLRRAGVVNEQFF
DNA: TGTGCCAGCAGCTTACGACGAGCGGGAGTGGTCAATGAGCAGTTCTTC

V: TRBV19
J: TRBJ2-6
D: TRBD1
size: .
CDR3: CASSTGQGDSGANVLTF
DNA: TGTGCCAGTAGTACGGGACAGGGCGACTCTGGGGCCAACGTCCTGACTTTC

V: TRBV7-3
J: TRBJ1-1
D: .
size: .
CDR3: CASSLWGGENTEAFF
DNA: TGTGCCAGCAGCCTCTGGGGGGGGGAGAACACTGAAGCTTTCTTT

V: TRBV20-1
J: TRBJ2-5
D: TRBD2
size: .
CDR3: CSARGGLAGETQYF
DNA: TGCAGTGCTAGAGGGGGACTAGCGGGGGAGACCCAGTACTTC

V: TRBV11-3
J: TRBJ2-3
D: .
size: many
CDR3: CASSLVAGFSSTDTQYF
DNA: TGTGCCAGCAGCTTAGTCGCGGGATTCTCTAGCACAGATACGCAGTATTTT

V: TRBV3-1
J: TRBJ2-7
D: .
size: many
CDR3: CASSQEWEPALSSYEQYF
DNA: TGTGCCAGCAGCCAGGAGTGGGAACCAGCCCTGAGCTCCTACGAGCAGTACTTC

V: TRBV20-1
J: TRBJ1-1
D: .
size: many
CDR3: CSARAEWNTEAFF
DNA: TGCAGTGCTAGGGCCGAGTGGAACACTGAAGCTTTCTTT

V: TRBV2
J: TRBJ2-7
D: TRBD1
size: many
CDR3: CASSGDRYGYEQYF
DNA: TGTGCCAGCAGTGGGGACAGGTACGGCTACGAGCAGTACTTC

V: TRBV4-2
J: TRBJ2-7
D: TRBD2
size: few
CDR3: CASSQDETSGRYEQYF
DNA: TGTGCCAGCAGCCAAGACGAGACTAGCGGGAGATACGAGCAGTACTTC

V: TRBV12-3/TRBV12-4
J: TRBJ2-7
D: .
size: many
CDR3: CASSLVGSHEQYF
DNA: TGTGCCAGCAGTTTAGTGGGTTCCCACGAGCAGTACTTC

V: TRBV6-1
J: TRBJ2-2
D: .
size: many
CDR3: CASSSQGGMNTGELFF
DNA: TGTGCCAGCAGCTCCCAAGGCGGGATGAACACCGGGGAGCTGTTTTTT

V: TRBV6-1
J: TRBJ2-3
D: TRBD2
size: many
CDR3: CASTYRSTSGNPDTQYF
DNA: TGTGCCAGCACCTACAGGTCGACTAGCGGGAATCCAGATACGCAGTATTTT

V: TRBV6-1
J: TRBJ2-3
D: TRBD2
size: many
CDR3: CASSRAAGVTDTQYF
DNA: TGTGCCAGCAGTCGTGCCGCGGGAGTCACAGATACGCAGTATTTT

V: TRBV2
J: TRBJ2-3
D: .
size: once
CDR3: CASSAGAGTDTQYF
DNA: TGTGCCAGCAGTGCGGGAGCGGGCACAGATACGCAGTATTTT

V: TRBV6-1
J: TRBJ1-1
D: .
size: few
CDR3: CANSPTGTEAFF
DNA: TGTGCCAACAGCCCCACGGGGACTGAAGCTTTCTTT

V: TRBV11-3
J: TRBJ2-3
D: .
size: .
CDR3: CASSLTPLAADTQYF
DNA: TGTGCCAGCAGCTTAACCCCGTTGGCGGCAGATACGCAGTATTTT

V: TRBV27
J: TRBJ2-7
D: .
size: many
CDR3: CASSLTRVHYEQYF
DNA: TGTGCCAGCAGTTTAACCAGGGTACACTACGAGCAGTACTTC

V: TRBV4-1
J: TRBJ2-2
D: TRBD1
size: many
CDR3: CASSKGTGGSGELFF
DNA: TGTGCCAGCAGCAAAGGGACAGGGGGAAGCGGGGAGCTGTTTTTT

V: TRBV2
J: TRBJ2-7
D: .
size: many
CDR3: CASSEARPGTLVAPTYEQYF
DNA: TGTGCCAGCAGTGAAGCGCGGCCAGGGACCCTGGTAGCGCCGACCTACGAGCAGTACTTC

V: TRBV20-1
J: TRBJ2-3
D: .
size: few
CDR3: CSARGGPDTQYF
DNA: TGCAGTGCTAGGGGCGGACCAGATACGCAGTATTTT

V: TRBV9
J: TRBJ1-5
D: .
size: many
CDR3: CASSAEGGASEPQHF
DNA: TGTGCCAGCAGCGCCGAAGGGGGGGCCTCAGAGCCCCAGCATTTT

V: TRBV20-1
J: TRBJ1-4
D: .
size: many
CDR3: CSAGNVGATEKLFF
DNA: TGCAGTGCGGGTAATGTGGGGGCCACCGAAAAACTGTTTTTT

V: TRBV6-6
J: TRBJ1-1
D: .
size: many
CDR3: CASSYSERSTEAFF
DNA: TGTGCCAGCAGTTACTCGGAGAGGAGCACTGAAGCTTTCTTT

V: TRBV12-5
J: TRBJ1-2
D: .
size: many
CDR3: CASGLPTPSSSYGYTF
DNA: TGTGCTAGTGGTTTGCCGACACCCTCCAGCAGCTATGGCTACACCTTC

V: TRBV11-3
J: TRBJ2-5
D: .
size: many
CDR3: CASSLSEVDETQYF
DNA: TGTGCCAGCAGCTTATCAGAGGTAGATGAGACCCAGTACTTC

V: TRBV6-2/TRBV6-3
J: TRBJ2-7
D: TRBD1
size: many
CDR3: CASSYTGVQGQYF
DNA: TGTGCCAGCAGTTACACAGGGGTGCAAGGGCAGTACTTC

V: TRBV2
J: TRBJ1-2
D: TRBD1
size: many
CDR3: CARQEWSPSAGGDYGYTF
DNA: TGTGCCAGACAAGAATGGTCCCCTTCAGCAGGGGGGGACTATGGCTACACCTTC

V: TRBV15
J: TRBJ2-3
D: .
size: many
CDR3: CATSDSTTDTQYF
DNA: TGTGCCACCAGCGACTCCACCACAGATACGCAGTATTTT

V: TRBV20-1
J: TRBJ1-5
D: TRBD1
size: .
CDR3: CSAHSGTGYYQPQHF
DNA: TGCAGTGCTCATAGTGGGACAGGGTATTATCAGCCCCAGCATTTT

V: TRBV18
J: TRBJ2-7
D: TRBD2
size: many
CDR3: CASSPRLAGGLTPYEQYF
DNA: TGTGCCAGCTCACCACGGCTAGCGGGAGGGCTGACCCCCTACGAGCAGTACTTC

V: TRBV2
J: TRBJ1-1
D: .
size: many
CDR3: CASRYRVNTEAFF
DNA: TGTGCCAGCAGATACAGGGTGAACACTGAAGCTTTCTTT

V: TRBV11-3
J: TRBJ2-2
D: .
size: few
CDR3: CASAPGLAGTGELFF
DNA: TGTGCCAGCGCCCCCGGCCTGGCCGGGACCGGGGAGCTGTTTTTT

V: TRBV7-9
J: TRBJ2-5
D: TRBD1
size: many
CDR3: CASSLRQGWPLQETQYF
DNA: TGTGCCAGCAGCCTCCGACAGGGATGGCCCCTCCAAGAGACCCAGTACTTC

V: TRBV19
J: TRBJ2-5
D: .
size: many
CDR3: CASSPQRSGQETQYF
DNA: TGTGCCAGTAGTCCTCAGCGGAGCGGCCAAGAGACCCAGTACTTC

V: TRBV18
J: TRBJ2-7
D: TRBD2
size: many
CDR3: CASSFTTSGGSYEQYF
DNA: TGTGCCAGCTCATTCACGACTAGCGGGGGCTCCTACGAGCAGTACTTC

V: TRBV29-1
J: TRBJ2-7
D: .
size: many
CDR3: CSVARGSSYEQYF
DNA: TGCAGCGTTGCAAGGGGGTCCTCCTACGAGCAGTACTTC

V: TRBV6-5
J: TRBJ2-5
D: .
size: many
CDR3: CASSYSTHIQETQYF
DNA: TGTGCCAGCAGTTACTCGACGCACATACAAGAGACCCAGTACTTC

V: TRBV6-9
J: TRBJ2-7
D: .
size: many
CDR3: CASSYMRSFQYF
DNA: TGTGCCAGCAGTTACATGAGGAGTTTCCAGTACTTC

V: TRBV7-8
J: TRBJ2-3
D: .
size: few
CDR3: CASSFSGTSTDTQYF
DNA: TGTGCCAGCAGCTTTAGCGGCACTAGCACAGATACGCAGTATTTT

V: TRBV11-2
J: TRBJ1-5
D: .
size: few
CDR3: CASSATEKSSQPQHF
DNA: TGTGCCAGCAGCGCGACAGAGAAATCAAGTCAGCCCCAGCATTTT

V: TRBV19
J: TRBJ2-3
D: .
size: many
CDR3: CASRRDSTDTQYF
DNA: TGCGCCAGCAGACGGGACTCCACAGATACGCAGTATTTT

V: TRBV20-1
J: TRBJ1-2
D: .
size: many
CDR3: CSAPSRGAGYGYTF
DNA: TGCAGTGCTCCGTCCCGGGGGGCCGGCTATGGCTACACCTTC

V: TRBV24-1
J: TRBJ2-1
D: TRBD2
size: .
CDR3: CATSESGTSPSRYNEQFF
DNA: TGTGCCACCAGTGAGTCCGGGACTAGCCCCAGCCGTTACAATGAGCAGTTCTTC

V: TRBV12-3/TRBV12-4
J: TRBJ2-3
D: .
size: many
CDR3: CASSLQGSSTDTQYF
DNA: TGTGCCAGCAGTCTCCAAGGGTCTAGCACAGATACGCAGTATTTT

V: TRBV3-1
J: TRBJ2-7
D: TRBD1
size: many
CDR3: CASSQAGGEQYF
DNA: TGTGCCAGCAGCCAGGCAGGGGGCGAGCAGTACTTC

V: TRBV19
J: TRBJ2-7
D: .
size: .
CDR3: CASSIGGAFSYEQYF
DNA: TGTGCCAGTAGTATAGGGGGGGCTTTCTCATACGAGCAGTACTTC